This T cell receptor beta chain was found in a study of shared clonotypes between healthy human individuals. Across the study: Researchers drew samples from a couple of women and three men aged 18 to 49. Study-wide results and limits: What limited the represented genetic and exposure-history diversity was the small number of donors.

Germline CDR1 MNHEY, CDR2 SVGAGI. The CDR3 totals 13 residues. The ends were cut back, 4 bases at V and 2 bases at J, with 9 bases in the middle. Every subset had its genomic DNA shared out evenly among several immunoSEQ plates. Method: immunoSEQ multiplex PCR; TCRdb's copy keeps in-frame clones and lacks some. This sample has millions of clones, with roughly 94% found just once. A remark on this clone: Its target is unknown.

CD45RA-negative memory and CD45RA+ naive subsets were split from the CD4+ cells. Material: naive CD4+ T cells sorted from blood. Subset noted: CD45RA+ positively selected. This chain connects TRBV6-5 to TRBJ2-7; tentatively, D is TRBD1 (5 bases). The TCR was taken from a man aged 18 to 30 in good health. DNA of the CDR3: TGTGCCAGCAGTTTGACAGAGACCTACGAGCAGTACTTC. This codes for CASSLTETYEQYF.